This TCR beta chain was observed in a study of blood T cell repertoires in COVID-19. Germline loops: CDR1 LGHDT, CDR2 YNNKEL (reference sequence). V was pared by 4 bases and J by 5 bases, with 8 bases between. The CDR3 sequence is 12 residues long. This clone was recorded only once. The sample holds other DNA sequences that translate to the same CDR3. Clones were read by immunoSEQ multiplex PCR, and TCRdb kept only the in-frame ones, dropping some. The table shows 200,000 to 250,000 clones, with around four fifths occurring only once. The material sequenced was peripheral blood. The chain has TRBV3-1 (or the pseudogene TRBV3-2) and TRBJ1-2; D possibly corresponds to TRBD1 (6 bases). The TCR originated in a woman aged 60-75 years who had recovered from COVID-19. CDR3: CASSLGQYGYTF. CDR3 bases: TGTGCCAGCAGCCTGGGACAATATGGCTACACCTTC.